Each of the 5 T cell receptor beta chains below was sequenced from the same sample in a study of blood T cell repertoires in COVID-19. The assay was immunoSEQ multiplex PCR, and TCRdb's table has in-frame clones only and misses some. This sample has about 45,000 clones; roughly four fifths occur once, and the top ten carry about an eighth. What was sequenced was peripheral blood. These receptors all come from a human donor in a cohort sampled during active COVID-19.

This chain joins TRBV28 and TRBJ2-1; 7 bases fit TRBD1. The CDR3 contains 11 residues. J lost 10 bases, V lost 6 bases, and 3 bases had no gene match. Germline V CDR1 and CDR2: MDHEN, SYDVKM. This chain's CDR3 is CASRGGLEQFF. DNA for the CDR3: TGTGCCAGCAGAGGGGGCCTCGAGCAGTTCTTC.

The chain carries TRBV7-2 and TRBJ2-7; D might be TRBD1 (6 bases). Germline V CDR1 and CDR2: SGHTA, FQGNSA. This CDR3 region has 14 residues. V lost 6 bases, J lost 7 bases, and 19 bases lay in between. The CDR3 protein is CASSQGGAVREQYF. The CDR3 bases are TGTGCCAGCAGTCAAGGGGGAGCAGTGAGGGAGCAGTACTTC. The full variable domain, in which reference TRBV7-2 and TRBJ2-7 provide the parts outside the CDR3, is GAGVSQSPSNKVTEKGKDVELRCDPISGHTALYWYRQSLGQGLEFLIYFQGNSAPDKSGLPSDRFSAERTGGSVSTLTIQRTQQEDSAVYLCASSQGGAVREQYFGPGTRLTVT.

The table lists this clone with a count of one. The chain joins TRBV11-2 to TRBJ1-3; tentatively, D is TRBD1 (5 bases). CDR3 length: 16 amino acids. Germline V CDR1 and CDR2: SGHAT, FQNNGV. V shed 5 bases and J shed 4 bases, with 18 bases lying between them. DNA of the CDR3: TGTGCCAGCAGCCCAGGGATCGGACGGGCGGGAAACACCATATATTTT. Its translation: CASSPGIGRAGNTIYF.

This clone was detected only once. V usage is TRBV6-1 and J usage is TRBJ2-5; 7 nucleotides line up with TRBD2. The CDR3 runs to 15 residues. J gave up 7 bases and V 3 bases, and 11 bases lay outside the gene matches. Germline values: CDR1 MNHNS, CDR2 SASEGT. CDR3 nucleotides: TGTGCCAGCAGTGAGTCCACCTCCAGGGAGGGGACCCAGTACTTC. It specifies CASSESTSREGTQYF.

The rearrangement links TRBV12-3 or TRBV12-4 to TRBJ1-5; D call uncertain. The CDR3 covers 13 residues. Trimming shortened V by 3 bases and J by 6 bases, and 9 bases separated the two germline ends. CDR3 protein: CASSFSSGQPQHF. CDR3 DNA sequence: TGTGCCAGCAGTTTTTCCTCGGGTCAGCCCCAGCATTTT.